Listed below are T cell receptor beta chains from one sample, sequenced in a study of Graves' ophthalmopathy and Graves' hyperthyroidism. TCRdb itself ran the multiplex PCR reads through MiXCR, one entry per CDR3 protein. The sample includes hundreds of thousands of distinct CDR3 sequences, about 20% of them seen just once. The specimen was peripheral blood. Receptor source: a woman younger than 35 with stable Graves' hyperthyroidism. Some clones in this sample may be carry-over from other donors' samples. CDR3s include the opening cysteine and the closing phenylalanine or tryptophan. The D gene is left open where the match is weak. Clone size appears in some rows only: once, few, many, or a class for an expanded clone.

j_call: TRBJ1-1; clone_size: many; d_call: TRBD1; v_call: TRBV12-3/TRBV12-4; cdr3_length: 15; cdr3_nt: TGTGCCAGCAGTTCGGGGGGGACAGTGAACACTGAAGCTTTCTTT; cdr3_aa: CASSSGGTVNTEAFF
j_call: TRBJ1-1; clone_size: -; d_call: -; v_call: TRBV19; cdr3_length: 16; cdr3_nt: TGTGCCAGTAGTATCAGGAAGCCTCTGGTGAACACTGAAGCTTTCTTT; cdr3_aa: CASSIRKPLVNTEAFF
j_call: TRBJ2-7; clone_size: -; d_call: -; v_call: TRBV6-2/TRBV6-3; cdr3_length: 16; cdr3_nt: TGTGCCAGCAGTTACTCCTCGTGGGCGGGTCCCTACGAGCAGTACTTC; cdr3_aa: CASSYSSWAGPYEQYF
j_call: TRBJ2-1; clone_size: -; d_call: -; v_call: TRBV10-3; cdr3_length: 13; cdr3_nt: TGTGCCATCAAAGGGAGTGGTCTCAATGAGCAGTTCTTC; cdr3_aa: CAIKGSGLNEQFF
j_call: TRBJ1-1; clone_size: many; d_call: -; v_call: TRBV27; cdr3_length: 13; cdr3_nt: TGTGCCAGCAGCCCGAGCGAGGGGACTGAAGCTTTCTTT; cdr3_aa: CASSPSEGTEAFF
j_call: TRBJ1-5; clone_size: -; d_call: TRBD1; v_call: TRBV2; cdr3_length: 18; cdr3_nt: TGTGCCAGCACCGAGGGGGGACAGTCATTAAGGAGCAATCAGCCCCAGCATTTT; cdr3_aa: CASTEGGQSLRSNQPQHF
j_call: TRBJ2-2; clone_size: many; d_call: TRBD1; v_call: TRBV7-2; cdr3_length: 15; cdr3_nt: TGTGCCAGCAGCCTGGACAGGGGCGAGATCGGGGAGCTGTTTTTT; cdr3_aa: CASSLDRGEIGELFF
j_call: TRBJ1-6; clone_size: many; d_call: -; v_call: TRBV29-1; cdr3_length: 13; cdr3_nt: TGCAGCGCTGCGGACAGTTTTAATTCACCCCTCCACTTT; cdr3_aa: CSAADSFNSPLHF
j_call: TRBJ2-5; clone_size: few; d_call: TRBD1; v_call: TRBV29-1; cdr3_length: 14; cdr3_nt: TGCAGCGTCCGCACGTGGACAGGGTGGGAGACCCAGTACTTC; cdr3_aa: CSVRTWTGWETQYF
j_call: TRBJ2-7; clone_size: -; d_call: TRBD1; v_call: TRBV15; cdr3_length: 16; cdr3_nt: TGTGCCACCAGCAGCGAGGCCGGGACAGGGACCTACGAGCAGTACTTC; cdr3_aa: CATSSEAGTGTYEQYF
j_call: TRBJ1-5; clone_size: many; d_call: -; v_call: TRBV10-3; cdr3_length: 13; cdr3_nt: TGTGCCATCAGTGAGTTTGGGGGACAGCCCCAGCATTTT; cdr3_aa: CAISEFGGQPQHF
j_call: TRBJ2-1; clone_size: -; d_call: TRBD2; v_call: TRBV29-1; cdr3_length: 19; cdr3_nt: TGCAGCGCCTCCCTGGGGGCTAGCGGGAGGGCCGGGAGTTACAATGAGCAGTTCTTC; cdr3_aa: CSASLGASGRAGSYNEQFF
j_call: TRBJ1-1; clone_size: few; d_call: -; v_call: TRBV6-2/TRBV6-3; cdr3_length: 15; cdr3_nt: TGTGCCAGCAGTTACGGGGGGCTTCTGAACACTGAAGCTTTCTTT; cdr3_aa: CASSYGGLLNTEAFF
j_call: TRBJ1-2; clone_size: many; d_call: -; v_call: TRBV12-3/TRBV12-4; cdr3_length: 14; cdr3_nt: TGTGCCAGCAGTATCGGCAGGGGAAACTATAGCTACACCTTC; cdr3_aa: CASSIGRGNYSYTF
j_call: TRBJ1-5; clone_size: -; d_call: -; v_call: TRBV19; cdr3_length: 14; cdr3_nt: TGTGCCAGTAGTATAATCGGGGGGGATCAGCCCCAGCATTTT; cdr3_aa: CASSIIGGDQPQHF
j_call: TRBJ2-2; clone_size: many; d_call: TRBD2; v_call: TRBV12-3/TRBV12-4; cdr3_length: 15; cdr3_nt: TGTGCCAGCACTCTACTAGCGGGGGGGGCCGGGGAGCTGTTTTTT; cdr3_aa: CASTLLAGGAGELFF
j_call: TRBJ2-7; clone_size: -; d_call: -; v_call: TRBV12-3/TRBV12-4; cdr3_length: 14; cdr3_nt: TGTGCCAGCAGTCTCCCGGACGGATCCTACGAGCAGTACTTC; cdr3_aa: CASSLPDGSYEQYF
j_call: TRBJ1-5; clone_size: -; d_call: -; v_call: TRBV6-5; cdr3_length: 13; cdr3_nt: TGTGCCAGCAGTTACTCAGCCGGGGAGGCCCTGCATTTT; cdr3_aa: CASSYSAGEALHF
j_call: TRBJ2-4; clone_size: few; d_call: TRBD1; v_call: TRBV6-2/TRBV6-3; cdr3_length: 21; cdr3_nt: TGTGCCAGCAGCGGGACGACCGGGACAGGGGAGTGGTTTAATTGGGGAAACATTAAGTACTTC; cdr3_aa: CASSGTTGTGEWFNWGNIKYF
j_call: TRBJ1-5; clone_size: many; d_call: TRBD1; v_call: TRBV19; cdr3_length: 12; cdr3_nt: TGTGCCAGTAACAGGGGAGGTCAGCCCCAGCATTTT; cdr3_aa: CASNRGGQPQHF
j_call: TRBJ1-5; clone_size: -; d_call: -; v_call: TRBV30; cdr3_length: 13; cdr3_nt: TGTGCCTGGAGAGACACTAGCAATCAGCCCCAGCATTTT; cdr3_aa: CAWRDTSNQPQHF
j_call: TRBJ2-7; clone_size: -; d_call: -; v_call: TRBV7-9; cdr3_length: 13; cdr3_nt: TGTGCCAGCAGCCGTACACAGGTCTACGAGCAGTACTTC; cdr3_aa: CASSRTQVYEQYF
j_call: TRBJ2-7; clone_size: -; d_call: -; v_call: TRBV12-3/TRBV12-4; cdr3_length: 14; cdr3_nt: TGTGCCAGCAGTTTAGACACTAAAGGCTACGAGCAGTACTTC; cdr3_aa: CASSLDTKGYEQYF
j_call: TRBJ2-7; clone_size: many; d_call: -; v_call: TRBV27; cdr3_length: 15; cdr3_nt: TGTGCCAGCAGTCCGCCGGCGGCAGGGATCGGAGAGCAGTACTTC; cdr3_aa: CASSPPAAGIGEQYF
j_call: TRBJ1-2; clone_size: many; d_call: TRBD1; v_call: TRBV20-1; cdr3_length: 13; cdr3_nt: TGCAGTGCTTGGGACAGGGTAGACTATGGCTACACCTTC; cdr3_aa: CSAWDRVDYGYTF
j_call: TRBJ1-1; clone_size: many; d_call: -; v_call: TRBV6-1; cdr3_length: 11; cdr3_nt: TGTGCCAGCAGTGAGGCAGGTTGGGCTTTCTTT; cdr3_aa: CASSEAGWAFF
j_call: TRBJ1-1; clone_size: -; d_call: TRBD1; v_call: TRBV29-1; cdr3_length: 13; cdr3_nt: TGCAGCGCCACCGGGACAGCAAACACTGAAGCTTGCTTT; cdr3_aa: CSATGTANTEACF
j_call: TRBJ1-1; clone_size: many; d_call: -; v_call: TRBV30; cdr3_length: 12; cdr3_nt: TGTGCCTGGAGCACAGTCGGCACTGAAGCTTTCTTT; cdr3_aa: CAWSTVGTEAFF
j_call: TRBJ1-1; clone_size: many; d_call: -; v_call: TRBV2; cdr3_length: 15; cdr3_nt: TGTGCCAGCAGTGAACGGGCAGCCGTGAACACTGAAGCTTTCTTT; cdr3_aa: CASSERAAVNTEAFF
j_call: TRBJ1-2; clone_size: many; d_call: -; v_call: TRBV27; cdr3_length: 15; cdr3_nt: TGTGCCAGCAGTTTATCGTACGGCAGAACATATGGCTACACCTTC; cdr3_aa: CASSLSYGRTYGYTF
j_call: TRBJ1-1; clone_size: many; d_call: -; v_call: TRBV4-1; cdr3_length: 14; cdr3_nt: TGCGCCAGCAGCCAAGGGATAGGCAGGGCGGAAGCTTTCTTT; cdr3_aa: CASSQGIGRAEAFF
j_call: TRBJ2-5; clone_size: -; d_call: -; v_call: TRBV11-2; cdr3_length: 16; cdr3_nt: TGTGCCAGCAGCTTTTTGACAGACACAAAGCCTGAGACCCAGTACTTC; cdr3_aa: CASSFLTDTKPETQYF
j_call: TRBJ1-5; clone_size: many; d_call: -; v_call: TRBV20-1; cdr3_length: 14; cdr3_nt: TGCAGTGCCGGCGGGGGGGTCGGCAATCAGCCCCAGCATTTT; cdr3_aa: CSAGGGVGNQPQHF
j_call: TRBJ1-5; clone_size: many; d_call: -; v_call: TRBV28; cdr3_length: 19; cdr3_nt: TGTGCCAGCAGTTTTTATCATAGAAGGACGAAAAATAGCAATCAGCCCCAGCATTTT; cdr3_aa: CASSFYHRRTKNSNQPQHF
j_call: TRBJ2-7; clone_size: many; d_call: -; v_call: TRBV6-5; cdr3_length: 12; cdr3_nt: TGTGCCAGCGTTTGGCAGGACTACGAGCAGTACTTC; cdr3_aa: CASVWQDYEQYF
j_call: TRBJ2-7; clone_size: many; d_call: -; v_call: TRBV6-1; cdr3_length: 10; cdr3_nt: TGTGCCAGCAAAGGGGAGGCGCAGTACTTC; cdr3_aa: CASKGEAQYF
j_call: TRBJ2-4; clone_size: few; d_call: -; v_call: TRBV11-2; cdr3_length: 16; cdr3_nt: TGTGCCAGCAGCCCCCTCAACGGATTAGCCAAAAACATTCAGTACTTC; cdr3_aa: CASSPLNGLAKNIQYF
j_call: TRBJ1-2; clone_size: many; d_call: -; v_call: TRBV25-1; cdr3_length: 13; cdr3_nt: TGTGCCAGCAGTGAAGGGCAGGGACATGGCTACACCTTC; cdr3_aa: CASSEGQGHGYTF
j_call: TRBJ2-5; clone_size: -; d_call: -; v_call: TRBV29-1; cdr3_length: 15; cdr3_nt: TGCAGCGTTGCATCCCTAACTAGTCTGTTCGAGACCCAGTACTTC; cdr3_aa: CSVASLTSLFETQYF
j_call: TRBJ2-5; clone_size: -; d_call: TRBD2; v_call: TRBV6-2/TRBV6-3; cdr3_length: 14; cdr3_nt: TGTGCCATCCTGACTAGCGGGGGCCAAGAGACCCGGTACTTC; cdr3_aa: CAILTSGGQETRYF
j_call: TRBJ1-3; clone_size: many; d_call: -; v_call: TRBV20-1; cdr3_length: 10; cdr3_nt: TGCAGTGTTGGCCGGACCACCATATATTTT; cdr3_aa: CSVGRTTIYF
j_call: TRBJ2-7; clone_size: many; d_call: TRBD2; v_call: TRBV5-1; cdr3_length: 13; cdr3_nt: TGCGCCAGCAGCCCGAGCGGGGCCTACGAGCAGTACTTC; cdr3_aa: CASSPSGAYEQYF
j_call: TRBJ1-1; clone_size: many; d_call: -; v_call: TRBV20-1; cdr3_length: 15; cdr3_nt: TGCAGTGCTAGAGAGGGGGTGTTCGGTCGCACTGAAGCTTTCTTT; cdr3_aa: CSAREGVFGRTEAFF
j_call: TRBJ2-7; clone_size: many; d_call: -; v_call: TRBV30; cdr3_length: 14; cdr3_nt: TGTGCCTGGAGTAATGGCAGGGGCGACTACGAGCAGTACTTC; cdr3_aa: CAWSNGRGDYEQYF
j_call: TRBJ1-1; clone_size: -; d_call: -; v_call: TRBV6-1; cdr3_length: 14; cdr3_nt: TGTGCCAGCAAGGCGGTGAGAGAGCGCACTGAAGCTTTCTTT; cdr3_aa: CASKAVRERTEAFF